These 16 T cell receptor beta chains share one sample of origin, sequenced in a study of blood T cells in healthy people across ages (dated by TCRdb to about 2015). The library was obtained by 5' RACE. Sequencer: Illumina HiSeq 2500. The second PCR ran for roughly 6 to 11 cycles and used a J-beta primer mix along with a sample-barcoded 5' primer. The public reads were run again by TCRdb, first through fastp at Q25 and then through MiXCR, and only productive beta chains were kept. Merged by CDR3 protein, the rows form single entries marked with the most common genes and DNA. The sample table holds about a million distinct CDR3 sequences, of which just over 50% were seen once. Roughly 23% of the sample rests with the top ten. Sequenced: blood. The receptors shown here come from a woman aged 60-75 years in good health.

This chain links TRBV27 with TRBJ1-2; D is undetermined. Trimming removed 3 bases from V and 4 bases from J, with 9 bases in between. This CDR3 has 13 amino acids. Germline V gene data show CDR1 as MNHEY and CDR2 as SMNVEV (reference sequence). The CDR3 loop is CASSLQASYGYTF. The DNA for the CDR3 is TGTGCCAGCAGTTTGCAGGCCTCCTATGGCTACACCTTC.

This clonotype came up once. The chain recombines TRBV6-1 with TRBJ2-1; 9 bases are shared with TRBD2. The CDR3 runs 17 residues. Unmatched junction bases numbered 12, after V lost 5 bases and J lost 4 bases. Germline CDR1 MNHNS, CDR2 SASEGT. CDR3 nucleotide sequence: TGTGCCAGCAGTCTTAACCCGACTAGCGGAAGATACAATGAGCAGTTCTTC. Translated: CASSLNPTSGRYNEQFF.

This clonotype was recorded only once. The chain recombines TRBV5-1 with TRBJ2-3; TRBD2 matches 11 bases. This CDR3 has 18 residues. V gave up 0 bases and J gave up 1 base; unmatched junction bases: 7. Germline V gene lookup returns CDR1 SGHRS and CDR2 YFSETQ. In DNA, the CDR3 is TGCGCCAGCAGCTTGGGACTAGCGGGATGCGGTGGCACAGATACGCAGTATTTT. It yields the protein CASSLGLAGCGGTDTQYF. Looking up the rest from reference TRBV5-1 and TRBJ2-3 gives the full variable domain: KAGVTQTPRYLIKTRGQQVTLSCSPISGHRSVSWYQQTPGQGLQFLFEYFSETQRNKGNFPGRFSGRQFSNSRSEMNVSTLELGDSALYLCASSLGLAGCGGTDTQYFGPGTRLTVL.

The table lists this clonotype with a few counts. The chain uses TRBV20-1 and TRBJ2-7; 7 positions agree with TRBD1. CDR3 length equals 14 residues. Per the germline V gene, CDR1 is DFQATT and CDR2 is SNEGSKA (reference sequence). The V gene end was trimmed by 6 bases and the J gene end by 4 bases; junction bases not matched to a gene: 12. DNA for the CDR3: TGCAGTGCCTTTTTTGGGACAGACTTGTACGAGCAGTACTTC. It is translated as CSAFFGTDLYEQYF.

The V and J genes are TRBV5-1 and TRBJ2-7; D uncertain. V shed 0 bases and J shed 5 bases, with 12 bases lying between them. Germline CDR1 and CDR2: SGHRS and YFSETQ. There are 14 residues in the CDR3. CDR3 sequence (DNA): TGCGCCAGCAGCTTGGGGCAGATCGGCGACGAGCAGTACTTC. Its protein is CASSLGQIGDEQYF.

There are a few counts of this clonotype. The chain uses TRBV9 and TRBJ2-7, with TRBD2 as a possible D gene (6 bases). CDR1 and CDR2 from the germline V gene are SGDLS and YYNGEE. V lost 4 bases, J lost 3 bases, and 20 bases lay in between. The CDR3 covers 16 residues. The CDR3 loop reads CASSSRGRELVYEQYF. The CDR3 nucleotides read TGTGCCAGCAGCTCAAGAGGTCGGGAGTTGGTCTACGAGCAGTACTTC.

CDR3 nucleotides: TGTGCCAGCAGCTTCGGGGGGACCAAAGAGACCCAGTACTTC. Its translation is CASSFGGTKETQYF. V is TRBV11-2 and J is TRBJ2-5; 7 bases are a match to TRBD2. Germline V CDR1 and CDR2: SGHAT, FQNNGV. CDR3 length: 14 amino acids. Germline trimming cut 3 bases from V and 3 bases from J; bases unmatched to any gene: 4.

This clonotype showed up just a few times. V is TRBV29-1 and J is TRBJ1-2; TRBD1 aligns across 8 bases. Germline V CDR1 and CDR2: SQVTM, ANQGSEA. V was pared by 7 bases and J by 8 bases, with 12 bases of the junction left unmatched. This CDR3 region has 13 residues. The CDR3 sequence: CSAGPGQAYGYTF. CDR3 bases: TGCAGCGCCGGACCGGGACAGGCTTACGGCTACACCTTC.

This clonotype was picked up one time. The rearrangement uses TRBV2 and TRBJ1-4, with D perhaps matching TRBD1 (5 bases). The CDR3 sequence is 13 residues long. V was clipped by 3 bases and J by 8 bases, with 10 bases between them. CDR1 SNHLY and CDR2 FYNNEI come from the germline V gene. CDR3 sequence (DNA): TGTGCCAGCAGTGACGGGACGTGGGAAAAACTGTTTTTT. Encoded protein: CASSDGTWEKLFF.

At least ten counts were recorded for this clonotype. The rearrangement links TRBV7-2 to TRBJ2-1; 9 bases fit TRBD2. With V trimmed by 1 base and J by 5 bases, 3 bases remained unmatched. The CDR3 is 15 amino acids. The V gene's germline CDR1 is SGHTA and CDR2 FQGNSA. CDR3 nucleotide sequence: TGTGCCAGCAGCTTAGGGCTAGCGGGACACAATGAGCAGTTCTTC. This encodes CASSLGLAGHNEQFF. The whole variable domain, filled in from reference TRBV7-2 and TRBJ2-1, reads GAGVSQSPSNKVTEKGKDVELRCDPISGHTALYWYRQSLGQGLEFLIYFQGNSAPDKSGLPSDRFSAERTGGSVSTLTIQRTQQEDSAVYLCASSLGLAGHNEQFFGPGTRLTVL.

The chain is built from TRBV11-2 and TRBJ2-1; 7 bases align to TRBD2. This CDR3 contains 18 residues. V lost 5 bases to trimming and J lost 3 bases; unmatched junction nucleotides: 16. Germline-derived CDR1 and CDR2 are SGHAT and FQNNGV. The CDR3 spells CASSHRPAGSVGYNEQFF. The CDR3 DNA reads TGTGCCAGCAGCCACCGCCCAGCGGGATCAGTAGGCTACAATGAGCAGTTCTTC.

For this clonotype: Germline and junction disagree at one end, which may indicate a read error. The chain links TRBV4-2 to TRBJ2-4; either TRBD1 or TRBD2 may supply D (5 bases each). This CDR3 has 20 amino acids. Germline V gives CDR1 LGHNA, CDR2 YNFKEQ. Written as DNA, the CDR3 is TGTGTCAGCAGCGGCCGCTATAGAGTGGGGGAGATAATCGCCAAAAACATTCAGTACTTC. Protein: CVSSGRYRVGEIIAKNIQYF.

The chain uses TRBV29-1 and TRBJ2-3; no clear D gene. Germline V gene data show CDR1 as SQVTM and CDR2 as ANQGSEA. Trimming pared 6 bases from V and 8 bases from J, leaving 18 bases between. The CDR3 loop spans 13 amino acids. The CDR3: CSVGLGPQATQYF. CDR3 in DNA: TGCAGCGTAGGGCTAGGCCCTCAGGCTACGCAGTATTTT.

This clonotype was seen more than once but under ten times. The CDR3, as DNA: TGCAGTGCTAGAGCTCCCCCAGTGGGGGACCTTAGGAATTCACCCCTCCACTTT. Translated, it gives CSARAPPVGDLRNSPLHF. This chain links TRBV20-1 with TRBJ1-6, with a possible D match to TRBD1 (5 bases). From germline, CDR1 is DFQATT and CDR2 SNEGSKA (reference sequence). Trimming stripped 1 base from V and 7 bases from J, with 23 bases between. The CDR3 runs 18 residues.

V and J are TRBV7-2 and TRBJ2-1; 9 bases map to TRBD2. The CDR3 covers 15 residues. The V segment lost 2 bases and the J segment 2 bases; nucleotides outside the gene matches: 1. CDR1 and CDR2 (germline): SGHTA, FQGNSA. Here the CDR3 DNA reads TGTGCCAGCAGCTTAAGCGGGAGGCCCTACAATGAGCAGTTCTTC. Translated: CASSLSGRPYNEQFF.

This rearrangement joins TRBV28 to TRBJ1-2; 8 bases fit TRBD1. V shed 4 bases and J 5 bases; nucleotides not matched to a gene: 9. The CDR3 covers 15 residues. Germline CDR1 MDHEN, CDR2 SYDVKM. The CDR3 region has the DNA TGTGCCAGCAGTTCATTGACAGGGGCCGCATATGGCTACACCTTC. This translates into CASSSLTGAAYGYTF.